A single sample is the source of the 15 T cell receptor beta chains below, sequenced in a study of monozygotic twins with inflammatory bowel disease. TCRdb reworked the 5' RACE reads into one entry per CDR3 protein, no DNA. The table gives about 330,000 distinct CDR3 sequences; the top ten clones make up roughly 2% of it. Material: blood. All receptors derive from a human donor with ulcerative colitis or Crohn's disease, or a healthy co-twin of an affected twin (not recorded which).

The V call is TRBV5-1, the J call TRBJ2-7; TCRdb reports TRBD1, a call that lacks DNA to check it against. The CDR3 runs to 14 residues. Germline CDR1 is SGHRS and CDR2 is YFSETQ. The CDR3 protein is CASYPGTGTYEQYF.

The chain recombines TRBV4-1 with TRBJ2-6. CDR1 is MGHRA, CDR2 YSYEKL, per germline. This CDR3 is 17 amino acids long. This CDR3 is CASSQVHGSSGANVLTF.

V and J are TRBV29-1 and TRBJ2-3; TCRdb gives TRBD1 as the D gene, but with no DNA this cannot be confirmed. The germline V gene has CDR1 SQVTM and CDR2 ANQGSEA. The CDR3 totals 15 residues. CDR3 sequence: CSAAGQASTTDTQYF.

V is TRBV5-1 and J is TRBJ2-6. Looked up from germline, CDR1 is SGHRS and CDR2 is YFSETQ. The CDR3 has 17 residues. CDR3 sequence: CASSPVIGDSGANVLTF.

The V and J genes are TRBV12-3 or TRBV12-4 and TRBJ2-7; the TRBD1 assignment by TCRdb is unverifiable without DNA. The CDR3 has 15 residues. The CDR3 sequence: CASSSTGRLSYEQYF.

V is TRBV6-2 or TRBV6-3 and J is TRBJ2-1. Germline lookup yields CDR1 MNHEY and CDR2 SVGEGT. The CDR3 totals 14 residues. CDR3 region: CASSYGLRNNEQFF.

The J gene is TRBJ1-1, the V gene TRBV5-1; TCRdb picks TRBD1, but there is no DNA to check that call. The CDR3 consists of 15 residues. Germline V CDR1 and CDR2: SGHRS, YFSETQ. CDR3 in amino acids: CASSGQGAMNTESFF.

The CDR3: CASSPGPPRSEQYF. This chain links TRBV5-1 with TRBJ2-7; as DNA is missing, the TRBD1 call by TCRdb cannot be tested. The CDR3 totals 14 residues. Looked up from germline, CDR1 is SGHRS and CDR2 is YFSETQ.

The V and J genes are TRBV3-1 and TRBJ2-5; the D call from TCRdb, TRBD2, cannot be confirmed without DNA. CDR1 is LGHDT, CDR2 YNNKEL, per germline (reference sequence). The CDR3 has 13 amino acids. CDR3 in amino acids: CASSVRDYGTQYF.

The chain uses TRBV7-2 and TRBJ2-4; TCRdb's D gene call, TRBD1, goes unchecked for lack of DNA. CDR1 SGHTA and CDR2 FQGNSA come from the germline V gene. The CDR3 totals 15 residues. The CDR3 here is CASSRDRGLQNIQYF.

This chain uses TRBV7-9 with TRBJ1-2; TCRdb outputs TRBD1, but without DNA this stays unchecked. From germline, CDR1 is SEHNR and CDR2 FQNEAQ (reference sequence). The CDR3 spans 15 residues. The CDR3 is CASSLSSGVKHGYTF.

V is TRBV20-1 and J is TRBJ2-1. The germline gives CDR1 DFQATT, CDR2 SNEGSKA (reference sequence). This CDR3 region has 15 residues. The CDR3 loop reads CSARQTPPSVGEQFF.

V is TRBV27 and J is TRBJ2-7; TCRdb proposes TRBD2, but this gene call is untestable without DNA. The CDR3 is made up of 14 amino acids. Germline V gene data show CDR1 as MNHEY and CDR2 as SMNVEV (reference sequence). The CDR3 loop reads CASTAIAGRGEQYF.

The rearrangement joins TRBV6-2 or TRBV6-3 to TRBJ2-1; TCRdb designates TRBD1, a call that cannot be tested without DNA. Germline loops: CDR1 MNHEY, CDR2 SVGEGT. This CDR3 is 16 amino acids long. The CDR3 region is CASSYSLGDRAPEQFF.

The chain recombines TRBV28 with TRBJ2-5; TCRdb calls TRBD2, which cannot be checked without DNA. The CDR3 sequence is 15 residues long. From germline, CDR1 is MDHEN and CDR2 SYDVKM. CDR3 in amino acids: CASSPHGVIEETQYF.